This T cell receptor (beta chain) was obtained from a study of regulatory T cells in long-lasting Graves disease. Described time point: persistent/refractory GD, antithyroid drugs over 5 years with positive TRAb. RNA from PBMCs was the source of the TCR library. Graves' disease diagnoses followed American Thyroid Association guidelines. The patients were drawn from one endocrinology department in Xi'an, China. Building the TCR beta libraries relied on iRepertoire HTBI primers, and CDR3 regions underwent Arm-PCR. In the authors' methods: Across the samples, identification revealed 60 to 75 TRBV and over 12 TRBJ segments. TCRdb recomputed calls from the multiplex PCR reads with MiXCR, one row per CDR3 protein. The authors' filters were not applied to this entry. The data contain about 660,000 distinct CDR3 sequences, roughly 30% of them singletons. The CDR3 spans 15 residues. The V gene's germline CDR1 is KGHDR and CDR2 SFDVKD. The V and J ends lost 9 bases and 4 bases, in that order; junction bases with no gene match: 7.

The sample was peripheral blood mononuclear cells (PBMCs), taken when the disease was refractory, from a patient treated with antithyroid drugs. The chain uses TRBV24-1 and TRBJ2-1; 11 nucleotides agree with TRBD2. The source is a female donor with Graves disease. The CDR3 region is CATCTSGSLYNEQFF. In DNA, the CDR3 is TGTGCCACCTGCACTAGCGGGAGTTTGTACAATGAGCAGTTCTTC.